This TCR beta chain was captured in a study of STAT5B mutations in CD4+ large granular lymphocyte leukemia. In the case of this clone: Its specificity is unknown.

Per the study methods: Productive clonotypes were detectable down to 2.59 x 10-5 frequency. Only in-frame clones appear in the TCRdb table, and some are missing; sequencing was by immunoSEQ multiplex PCR. V and J calls and clone size are copied from that table; D and trimming were computed from the DNA. There are about 30,000 clones in the sample; around four fifths occur only once, and just over 2.5% lies in the top ten. From germline, CDR1 is SGHAT and CDR2 FQDESV (reference sequence). The CDR3 length is 15 residues. The V segment lost 5 bases and the J segment 4 bases; nucleotides outside the gene matches: 9. Whole-study results and caveats: Patient CD4-sorted repertoires looked more clonal than healthy CD4+ repertoires, even without putative leukemic clones.

The TCR comes from a human donor in good health. The sample was CD4+ T cells from blood buffy coats. The rearrangement links TRBV11-1 to TRBJ1-1, with 8 bases fitting TRBD1. CDR3 sequence (DNA): TGTGCCAGCAGCCGCGGGGGACAGGCGATCACTGAAGCTTTCTTT. Amino acid sequence: CASSRGGQAITEAFF.